This is a list of T cell receptor beta chains from one sample in a study of control samples from healthy donors and cancer patients. Some clones are missing from TCRdb's copy, which holds only in-frame ones; the method was immunoSEQ multiplex PCR. The table records fewer than 150,000 clones, more than 85% of them present only once. The material sequenced was blood. The source is a man younger than 35 in good health. Both conserved end residues are part of each CDR3. D genes are given only for firm matches. Clone size is given for some rows only: seen once, a few or many times, or a class if the clone is expanded.

j_call: TRBJ1-1
clone_size: NA
d_call: TRBD1
v_call: TRBV2
cdr3_aa: CASSPPGQGITEAFF
cdr3_nt: TGTGCCAGCAGTCCCCCGGGACAGGGAATCACTGAAGCTTTCTTT

j_call: TRBJ2-3
clone_size: NA
d_call: NA
v_call: TRBV7-2
cdr3_aa: CASSIDFDTQYF
cdr3_nt: TGTGCCAGCAGCATCGACTTCGATACGCAGTATTTT

j_call: TRBJ2-7
clone_size: NA
d_call: TRBD1
v_call: TRBV7-2
cdr3_aa: CASSLEAGGPYEQYF
cdr3_nt: TGTGCCAGCAGCTTAGAGGCAGGGGGCCCCTACGAGCAGTACTTC

j_call: TRBJ1-4
clone_size: NA
d_call: NA
v_call: TRBV5-1
cdr3_aa: CASSLDAGVDEKLFF
cdr3_nt: TGCGCCAGCAGCTTGGACGCAGGAGTAGATGAAAAACTGTTTTTT

j_call: TRBJ1-1
clone_size: NA
d_call: NA
v_call: TRBV28
cdr3_aa: CASSFHRAEAFF
cdr3_nt: TGTGCCAGCAGTTTTCATCGGGCTGAAGCTTTCTTT

j_call: TRBJ2-1
clone_size: once
d_call: NA
v_call: TRBV6-5
cdr3_aa: CASKVDSLGVNHQFF
cdr3_nt: TGTGCCAGCAAGGTGGACAGCCTCGGCGTTAACCATCAGTTCTTC

j_call: TRBJ2-1
clone_size: NA
d_call: NA
v_call: TRBV4-1
cdr3_aa: CASSHTIWGSSYNEQFF
cdr3_nt: TGCGCCAGCAGCCACACCATTTGGGGGAGCTCCTACAATGAGCAGTTCTTC

j_call: TRBJ1-3
clone_size: NA
d_call: TRBD1
v_call: TRBV4-1
cdr3_aa: CASSLALTGGTGNTIYF
cdr3_nt: TGCGCCAGCAGCCTAGCCTTGACAGGGGGTACTGGAAACACCATATATTTT

j_call: TRBJ1-3
clone_size: NA
d_call: NA
v_call: TRBV9
cdr3_aa: CASSGTSLPGNTIYF
cdr3_nt: TGTGCCAGCAGCGGGACTTCCCTCCCAGGAAACACCATATATTTT

j_call: TRBJ1-2
clone_size: once
d_call: TRBD1
v_call: TRBV11-2
cdr3_aa: CASSRPGQGALYGYTF
cdr3_nt: TGTGCCAGCAGCCGCCCGGGACAGGGTGCCCTATATGGCTACACCTTC

j_call: TRBJ1-2
clone_size: NA
d_call: NA
v_call: TRBV6-5
cdr3_aa: CASSYGGADYGYTF
cdr3_nt: TGTGCCAGCAGTTACGGGGGGGCGGACTATGGCTACACCTTC

j_call: TRBJ1-2
clone_size: NA
d_call: TRBD1
v_call: TRBV5-6
cdr3_aa: CASSTPQGVRGYTF
cdr3_nt: TGTGCCAGCAGCACACCTCAGGGGGTTCGTGGCTACACCTTC

j_call: TRBJ1-1
clone_size: few
d_call: NA
v_call: TRBV13
cdr3_aa: CASSESRQVIAFF
cdr3_nt: TGTGCCAGCAGCGAGAGTCGACAGGTGATAGCTTTCTTT

j_call: TRBJ1-4
clone_size: NA
d_call: NA
v_call: TRBV4-1
cdr3_aa: CASSQEWRKLNEKLFF
cdr3_nt: TGCGCCAGCAGCCAAGAGTGGCGGAAACTAAATGAAAAACTGTTTTTT

j_call: TRBJ2-3
clone_size: NA
d_call: TRBD2
v_call: TRBV3-1/TRBV3-2
cdr3_aa: CASRHSLGLAGGTDTQYF
cdr3_nt: TGTGCCAGCAGACACTCTCTTGGACTAGCGGGGGGCACAGATACGCAGTATTTT

j_call: TRBJ2-7
clone_size: NA
d_call: NA
v_call: TRBV27
cdr3_aa: CASSLQGGEQYF
cdr3_nt: TGTGCCAGCAGCTTACAGGGTGGCGAGCAGTACTTC

j_call: TRBJ2-5
clone_size: NA
d_call: NA
v_call: TRBV9
cdr3_aa: CASSPDRGKETQYF
cdr3_nt: TGTGCCAGCAGCCCAGACCGGGGAAAGGAGACCCAGTACTTC